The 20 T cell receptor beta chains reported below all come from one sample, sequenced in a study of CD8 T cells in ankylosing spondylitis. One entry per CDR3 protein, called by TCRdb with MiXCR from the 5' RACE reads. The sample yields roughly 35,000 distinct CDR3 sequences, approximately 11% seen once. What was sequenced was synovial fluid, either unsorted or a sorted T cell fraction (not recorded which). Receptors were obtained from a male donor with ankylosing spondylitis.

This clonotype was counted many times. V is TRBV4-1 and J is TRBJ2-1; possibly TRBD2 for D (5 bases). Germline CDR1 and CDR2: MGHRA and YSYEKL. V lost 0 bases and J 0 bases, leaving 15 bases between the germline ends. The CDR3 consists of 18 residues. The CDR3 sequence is CASSQDNKVGSSYNEQFF. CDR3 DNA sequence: TGCGCCAGCAGCCAAGATAATAAAGTTGGGAGCTCCTACAATGAGCAGTTCTTC.

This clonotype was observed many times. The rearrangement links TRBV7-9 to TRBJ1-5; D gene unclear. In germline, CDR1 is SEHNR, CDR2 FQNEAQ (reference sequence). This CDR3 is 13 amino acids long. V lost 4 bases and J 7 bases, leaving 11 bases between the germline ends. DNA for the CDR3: TGTGCCAGCAGCTCCGGTCGCGAACAGCCCCAGCATTTT. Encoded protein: CASSSGREQPQHF.

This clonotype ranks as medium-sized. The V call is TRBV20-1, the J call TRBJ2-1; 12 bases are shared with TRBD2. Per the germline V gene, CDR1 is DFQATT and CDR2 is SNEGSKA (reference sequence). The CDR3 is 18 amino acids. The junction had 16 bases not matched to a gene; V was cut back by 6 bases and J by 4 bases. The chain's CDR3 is CSASETSGRHPWYNEQFF. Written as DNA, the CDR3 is TGCAGTGCCAGCGAGACTAGCGGGAGACACCCGTGGTACAATGAGCAGTTCTTC.

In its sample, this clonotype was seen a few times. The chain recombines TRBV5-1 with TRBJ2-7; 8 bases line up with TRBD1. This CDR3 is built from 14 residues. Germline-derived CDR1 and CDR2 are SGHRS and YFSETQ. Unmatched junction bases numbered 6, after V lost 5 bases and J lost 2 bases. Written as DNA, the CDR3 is TGCGCCAGCAGTACGGACAGGGCACCCTACGAGCAGTACTTC. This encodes CASSTDRAPYEQYF.

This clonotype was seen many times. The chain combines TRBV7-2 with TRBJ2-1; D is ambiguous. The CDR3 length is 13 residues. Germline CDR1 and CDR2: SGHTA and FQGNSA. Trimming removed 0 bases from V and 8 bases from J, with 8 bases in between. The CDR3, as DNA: TGTGCCAGCAGCTTAGCCTGGCAGCATGAGCAGTTCTTC. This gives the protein CASSLAWQHEQFF. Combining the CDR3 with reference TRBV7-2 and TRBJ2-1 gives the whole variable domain GAGVSQSPSNKVTEKGKDVELRCDPISGHTALYWYRQSLGQGLEFLIYFQGNSAPDKSGLPSDRFSAERTGGSVSTLTIQRTQQEDSAVYLCASSLAWQHEQFFGPGTRLTVL.

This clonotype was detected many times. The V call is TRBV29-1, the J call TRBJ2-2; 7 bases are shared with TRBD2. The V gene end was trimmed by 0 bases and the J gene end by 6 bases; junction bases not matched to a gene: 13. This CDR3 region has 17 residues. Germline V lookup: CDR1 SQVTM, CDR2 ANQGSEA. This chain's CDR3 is CSVEDPLTSQGAGELFF. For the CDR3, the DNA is TGCAGCGTTGAAGATCCCCTGACTAGCCAGGGCGCCGGGGAGCTGTTTTTT.

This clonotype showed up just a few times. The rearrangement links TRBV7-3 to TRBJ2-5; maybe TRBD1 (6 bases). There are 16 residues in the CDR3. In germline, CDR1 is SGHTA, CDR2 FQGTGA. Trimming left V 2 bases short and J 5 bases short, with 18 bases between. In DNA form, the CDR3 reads TGTGCCAGCAGCTTAGGCCTACAGGGCGTGGGCGAGACCCAGTACTTC. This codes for CASSLGLQGVGETQYF.

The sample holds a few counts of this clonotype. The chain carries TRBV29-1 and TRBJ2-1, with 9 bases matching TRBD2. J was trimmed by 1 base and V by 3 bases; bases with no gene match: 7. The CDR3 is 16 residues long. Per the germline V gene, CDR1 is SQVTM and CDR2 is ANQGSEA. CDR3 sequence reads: CSVDTIAGESYNEQFF. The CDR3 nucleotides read TGCAGCGTTGACACAATAGCGGGAGAATCCTACAATGAGCAGTTCTTC.

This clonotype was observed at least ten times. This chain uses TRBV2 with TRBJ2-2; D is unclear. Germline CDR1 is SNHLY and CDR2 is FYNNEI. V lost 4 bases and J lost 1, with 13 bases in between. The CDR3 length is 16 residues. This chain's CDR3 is CASSALPPRNTGELFF. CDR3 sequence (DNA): TGTGCCAGCAGTGCCCTTCCCCCCCGGAACACCGGGGAGCTGTTTTTT.

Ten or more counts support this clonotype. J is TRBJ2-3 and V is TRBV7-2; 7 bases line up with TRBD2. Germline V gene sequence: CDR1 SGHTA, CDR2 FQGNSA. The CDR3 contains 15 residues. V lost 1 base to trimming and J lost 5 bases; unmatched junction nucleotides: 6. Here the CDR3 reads CASSLDGGSGDTQYF. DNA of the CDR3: TGTGCCAGCAGCTTAGACGGCGGGAGTGGAGATACGCAGTATTTT.

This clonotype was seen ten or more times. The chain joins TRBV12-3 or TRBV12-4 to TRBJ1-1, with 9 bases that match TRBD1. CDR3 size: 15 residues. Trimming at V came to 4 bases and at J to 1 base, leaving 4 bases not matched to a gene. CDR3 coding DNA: TGTGCCAGCAGTTCCCCGGACAGGGGGAACACTGAAGCTTTCTTT. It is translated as CASSSPDRGNTEAFF.

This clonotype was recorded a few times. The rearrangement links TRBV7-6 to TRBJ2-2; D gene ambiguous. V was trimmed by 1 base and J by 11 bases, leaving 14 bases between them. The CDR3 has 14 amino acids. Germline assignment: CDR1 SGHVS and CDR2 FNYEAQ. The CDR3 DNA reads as TGTGCCAGCAGCTTAGTGGTGTATCAGCGTGAGCTGTTTTTT. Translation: CASSLVVYQRELFF.

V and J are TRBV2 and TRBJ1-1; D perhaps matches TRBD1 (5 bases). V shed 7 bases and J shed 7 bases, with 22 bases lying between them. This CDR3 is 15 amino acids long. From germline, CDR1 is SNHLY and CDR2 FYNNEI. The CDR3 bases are TGTGCCAGCATCGAACAAACAGGTTCGGCTGGTGAAGCTTTCTTT. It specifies CASIEQTGSAGEAFF.

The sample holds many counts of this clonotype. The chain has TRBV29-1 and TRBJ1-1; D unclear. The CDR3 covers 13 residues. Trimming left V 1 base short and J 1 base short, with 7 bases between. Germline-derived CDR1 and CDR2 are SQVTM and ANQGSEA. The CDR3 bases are TGCAGCGTTGAAGTGGTCAGGAACACTGAAGCTTTCTTT. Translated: CSVEVVRNTEAFF.

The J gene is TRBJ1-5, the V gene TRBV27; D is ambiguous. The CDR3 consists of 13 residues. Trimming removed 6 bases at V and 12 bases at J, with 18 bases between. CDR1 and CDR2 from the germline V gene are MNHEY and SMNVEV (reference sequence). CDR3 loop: CASSLRTARNQHF. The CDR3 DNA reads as TGTGCCAGCAGCTTAAGGACCGCTCGTAACCAGCATTTT.

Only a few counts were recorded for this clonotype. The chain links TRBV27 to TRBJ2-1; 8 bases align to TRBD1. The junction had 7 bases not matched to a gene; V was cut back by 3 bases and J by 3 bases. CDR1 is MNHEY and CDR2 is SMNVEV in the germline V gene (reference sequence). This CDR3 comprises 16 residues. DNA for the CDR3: TGTGCCAGCAGTTTGACAGGGGTGGAGGGCTACAATGAGCAGTTCTTC. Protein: CASSLTGVEGYNEQFF.

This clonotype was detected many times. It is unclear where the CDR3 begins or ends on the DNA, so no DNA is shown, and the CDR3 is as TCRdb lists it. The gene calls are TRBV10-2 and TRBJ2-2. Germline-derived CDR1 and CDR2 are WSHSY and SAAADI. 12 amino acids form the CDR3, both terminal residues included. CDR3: CASRFAGELFFF.

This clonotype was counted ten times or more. The CDR3 DNA follows: TGTGCCAGCAGCCAAGACGACCAGCCCCAGCATTTT. Translation gives CASSQDDQPQHF. The J gene is TRBJ1-5, the V gene TRBV4-2, with D uncertain. The CDR3 sequence is 12 residues long. Germline-derived CDR1 and CDR2 are LGHNA and YNFKEQ. V was cut by 0 bases and J by 7 bases, with 4 bases left in between.

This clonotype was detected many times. The CDR3 nucleotides read TGTGCCAGCAGTTTAAGCCACGCGCGGGAAGCTTTCTTT. Translation gives CASSLSHAREAFF. The chain recombines TRBV27 with TRBJ1-1; D uncertain. The V end was cut by 2 bases, the J end by 8 bases, with 12 bases between. The CDR3 sequence is 13 residues long. Germline V gene data show CDR1 as MNHEY and CDR2 as SMNVEV (reference sequence).

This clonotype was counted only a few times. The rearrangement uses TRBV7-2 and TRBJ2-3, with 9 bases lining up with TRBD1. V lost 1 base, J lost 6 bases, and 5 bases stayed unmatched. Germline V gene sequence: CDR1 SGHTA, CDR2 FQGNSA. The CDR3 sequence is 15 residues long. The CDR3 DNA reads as TGTGCCAGCAGCTTAGGGGCAGGGACAGGGGATACGCAGTATTTT. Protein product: CASSLGAGTGDTQYF.